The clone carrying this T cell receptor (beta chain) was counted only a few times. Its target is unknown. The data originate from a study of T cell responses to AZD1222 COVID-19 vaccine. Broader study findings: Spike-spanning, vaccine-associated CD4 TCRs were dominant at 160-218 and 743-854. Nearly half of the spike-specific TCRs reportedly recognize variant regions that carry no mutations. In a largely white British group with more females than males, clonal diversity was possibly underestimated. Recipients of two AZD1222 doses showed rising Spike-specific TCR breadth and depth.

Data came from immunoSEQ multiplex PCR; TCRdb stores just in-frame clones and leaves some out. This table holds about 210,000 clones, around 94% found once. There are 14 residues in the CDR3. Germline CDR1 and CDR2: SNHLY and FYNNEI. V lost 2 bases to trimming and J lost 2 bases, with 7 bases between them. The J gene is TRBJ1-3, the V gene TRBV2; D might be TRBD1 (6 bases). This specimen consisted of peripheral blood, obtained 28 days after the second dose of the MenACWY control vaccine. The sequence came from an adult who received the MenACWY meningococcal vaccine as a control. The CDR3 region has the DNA TGTGCCAGCAGTGAAAACAGGGCTGGAAACACCATATATTTT. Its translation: CASSENRAGNTIYF.